The present TCR beta chain was sequenced within a study of OX40 agonist ivuxolimab in advanced cancers. Study-level points and caveats: Among the lowest peripheral clonal expansion occurred in 0.1-3.0 mg/kg partial responders.

As to this clone: Its matching antigen is unknown.

The CDR3 is 13 residues long. V lost 6 bases, J lost 8 bases, and 3 bases stayed unmatched. Germline V gene sequence: CDR1 MNHEY, CDR2 SMNVEV (reference sequence). Repertoires were generated with immunoSEQ multiplex PCR, while TCRdb's copy carries only in-frame clones and drops some. The sample yields tens of thousands of clones, 70% to 90% seen once. The chain employs TRBV27 and TRBJ1-4; 10 positions match TRBD1. This receptor was identified in an adult with an advanced solid tumor such as melanoma, head and neck, liver or kidney cancer. This sample comprised CD4+ or CD8+ T cells sorted from blood, obtained in a trial of the OX40 agonist ivuxolimab. The CDR3 loop is CASSRDRGEKLFF. In nucleotides, the CDR3 is TGTGCCAGCAGCCGGGACAGGGGCGAAAAACTGTTTTTT.